A selection of T cell receptor beta chains follows, all from one sample in a study of identical twins. TCRdb reprocessed the 5' RACE reads via MiXCR and lists one record per CDR3 protein. The sample contains more than 1.5 million distinct CDR3 sequences, about 32% of which appear only once. The sample was cord blood. These receptors all come from a newborn girl in good health. Each CDR3 is given with its conserved first and last residue. The D gene is left open where the match is weak. Clone size is given for some rows only: seen once, a few or many times, or a class if the clone is expanded.

TRBD2	TRBV5-1	TRBJ2-5	-	TGCAGCAGCCGCTCGACTAGCGGGGTAGAGACCCAGTACTTC	CSSRSTSGVETQYF
TRBD1	TRBV11-1	TRBJ2-7	once	TGTGCCAGCAGCTCCATACTAATAGACAGGGGCGACGAGCAGTACTTC	CASSSILIDRGDEQYF
-	TRBV2	TRBJ2-4	-	TGTGCCAGCAGTCGGGAGGGGGCGGAAGTCAAAAACATTCAGTACTTC	CASSREGAEVKNIQYF
TRBD1	TRBV7-2	TRBJ2-3	few	TGTGCCAGCAGCTTAGTCTGGGCCGGGACAGGGTCCACAGATACGCAGTATTTT	CASSLVWAGTGSTDTQYF
-	TRBV18	TRBJ2-3	-	TGTGCCAGCTCACGGTTAGTCGGGACACGCACAGATACGCAGTATTTT	CASSRLVGTRTDTQYF
-	TRBV14	TRBJ1-1	-	TGTGCCAGCAGGCAGGGCTTACTGAACACTGAAGCTTTCTTT	CASRQGLLNTEAFF
TRBD2	TRBV3-1	TRBJ2-3	many	TGTGCCAGCAGCCAAGCGGGACTAGCGGTCGCAGATACGCAGTATTTT	CASSQAGLAVADTQYF
-	TRBV12-3/TRBV12-4	TRBJ2-1	-	TGTGCCAGCACCCGCCCCGTTGACAATGAGCAGTTCTTC	CASTRPVDNEQFF
TRBD1	TRBV5-6	TRBJ1-1	-	TGTGCCAGCAGCTTTGGGACAGGCGGGTTCGGAGCTTTCTTT	CASSFGTGGFGAFF
TRBD2	TRBV5-1	TRBJ2-3	few	TGCGCCAGCAGCTTGGAGCGGGAAACAGATACGCAGTATTTT	CASSLERETDTQYF
TRBD1	TRBV10-3	TRBJ1-2	few	TGTGCCATACAGGGGGCCCTAAACTATGGCTACACCTTC	CAIQGALNYGYTF
-	TRBV10-3	TRBJ1-1	few	TGTGCCATCAGCTACGACACTGAAGCTTTCTTT	CAISYDTEAFF
-	TRBV6-6	TRBJ1-4	-	TGTGCCAGCAGTAACAGGGATAAACTGTTTTTT	CASSNRDKLFF
-	TRBV29-1	TRBJ2-7	few	TGCAGCGTTGTTCTTCTGGGGGAGCAGTACTTC	CSVVLLGEQYF
TRBD1	TRBV5-1	TRBJ2-7	few	TGCGCCAGCAGCTTGGCCAGGGGGCCCCACGAGCAGTACTTC	CASSLARGPHEQYF
-	TRBV20-1	TRBJ2-5	-	TGCAGTGCTAGAGATACTCGCACTAGTGGTGAGACCCAGTACTTC	CSARDTRTSGETQYF
-	TRBV4-1	TRBJ1-4	-	TGCGCCAGCAGCCCAGCGGGGGCGCGGGCAACTAATGAAAAACTGTTTTTT	CASSPAGARATNEKLFF
TRBD2	TRBV12-3/TRBV12-4	TRBJ2-1	-	TGTGCCAGCAGTTTCCTCGCTAGCGGGAAATTAGATGAGCAGTTCTTC	CASSFLASGKLDEQFF
-	TRBV10-3	TRBJ1-2	-	TGTGCCATCAGTGAGGACAGCTCGAGGTATGGCTACACCTTC	CAISEDSSRYGYTF
-	TRBV4-2	TRBJ2-1	-	TGTGCCAGCAGCCAAGATCTAAGGCTAGCAGAGTACAATGAGCAGTTCTTC	CASSQDLRLAEYNEQFF
TRBD2	TRBV3-1	TRBJ2-1	few	TGTGCCAGCAGCCAAGCGGGGGGGCCTCGCAATGAGCAGTTCTTC	CASSQAGGPRNEQFF
-	TRBV7-2	TRBJ2-3	many	TGTGCCAGCAGCCCCGCGCCGATGTCACCTAGCACAGATACGCAGTATTTT	CASSPAPMSPSTDTQYF
-	TRBV10-1	TRBJ1-6	-	TGCGCCAGCAGTGCTTTTCGAGGGGGAAATTCACCCCTCCACTTT	CASSAFRGGNSPLHF
-	TRBV4-1	TRBJ2-1	-	TGCGCCAGCAGCCAGCTTTATGGGTCCTACAATGAGCAGTTCTTC	CASSQLYGSYNEQFF
-	TRBV18	TRBJ1-2	-	TGTGCCAGCTCACCAGTACAGGGTTTAAAAAGCTACACCTTC	CASSPVQGLKSYTF
-	TRBV27	TRBJ2-7	once	TGTGCCACCAGGGACTTAGCCTACGAGCAGTACTTC	CATRDLAYEQYF
-	TRBV3-1	TRBJ2-7	once	TGTGCCAGCAGCCATTCCGGGACTCCCTGGGACAATGAGCAGTACTTC	CASSHSGTPWDNEQYF
TRBD1	TRBV20-1	TRBJ2-2	-	TGCAGTGCTAGGTGGACAGGGGGCGCGATCGGGGAGCTGTTTTTT	CSARWTGGAIGELFF
-	TRBV5-1	TRBJ2-1	few	TGCGCCAGCAGCTTGGTAGGGGGGCAGAATGAGCAGTTCTTC	CASSLVGGQNEQFF
-	TRBV7-6	TRBJ2-3	few	TGTGCCAGCAGCTTCCAGCCCCCCACAGATACGCAGTATTTT	CASSFQPPTDTQYF
-	TRBV20-1	TRBJ1-4	few	TGCAGTGCTGGTGACAGCTTTAATGAAAAACTGTTTTTT	CSAGDSFNEKLFF
TRBD1	TRBV5-1	TRBJ2-2	-	TGCGCCAGCAGCTCCGGGACAGGGGGTCGGGAGCTGTTTTTT	CASSSGTGGRELFF
TRBD2	TRBV27	TRBJ2-1	-	TGTGCCAGCAGTTTAAACCTAGCGGGGGGGCCGCATGAGCAGTTCTTC	CASSLNLAGGPHEQFF
-	TRBV13	TRBJ1-6	once	TGTGCCAGCAGCCCCCTGCGGAGGAGCTCCTATAATTCACCCCTCCACTTT	CASSPLRRSSYNSPLHF
-	TRBV6-1	TRBJ1-4	-	TGTGCCAGCAGTGAAGTGGTCGCGGGGTATGAAAAACTGTTTTTT	CASSEVVAGYEKLFF
TRBD2	TRBV7-2	TRBJ2-1	-	TGTGCCAGCAGCTTATTCTCTTTACGACGAGCGGGAGCCTCCTACAATGAGCAGTTCTTC	CASSLFSLRRAGASYNEQFF